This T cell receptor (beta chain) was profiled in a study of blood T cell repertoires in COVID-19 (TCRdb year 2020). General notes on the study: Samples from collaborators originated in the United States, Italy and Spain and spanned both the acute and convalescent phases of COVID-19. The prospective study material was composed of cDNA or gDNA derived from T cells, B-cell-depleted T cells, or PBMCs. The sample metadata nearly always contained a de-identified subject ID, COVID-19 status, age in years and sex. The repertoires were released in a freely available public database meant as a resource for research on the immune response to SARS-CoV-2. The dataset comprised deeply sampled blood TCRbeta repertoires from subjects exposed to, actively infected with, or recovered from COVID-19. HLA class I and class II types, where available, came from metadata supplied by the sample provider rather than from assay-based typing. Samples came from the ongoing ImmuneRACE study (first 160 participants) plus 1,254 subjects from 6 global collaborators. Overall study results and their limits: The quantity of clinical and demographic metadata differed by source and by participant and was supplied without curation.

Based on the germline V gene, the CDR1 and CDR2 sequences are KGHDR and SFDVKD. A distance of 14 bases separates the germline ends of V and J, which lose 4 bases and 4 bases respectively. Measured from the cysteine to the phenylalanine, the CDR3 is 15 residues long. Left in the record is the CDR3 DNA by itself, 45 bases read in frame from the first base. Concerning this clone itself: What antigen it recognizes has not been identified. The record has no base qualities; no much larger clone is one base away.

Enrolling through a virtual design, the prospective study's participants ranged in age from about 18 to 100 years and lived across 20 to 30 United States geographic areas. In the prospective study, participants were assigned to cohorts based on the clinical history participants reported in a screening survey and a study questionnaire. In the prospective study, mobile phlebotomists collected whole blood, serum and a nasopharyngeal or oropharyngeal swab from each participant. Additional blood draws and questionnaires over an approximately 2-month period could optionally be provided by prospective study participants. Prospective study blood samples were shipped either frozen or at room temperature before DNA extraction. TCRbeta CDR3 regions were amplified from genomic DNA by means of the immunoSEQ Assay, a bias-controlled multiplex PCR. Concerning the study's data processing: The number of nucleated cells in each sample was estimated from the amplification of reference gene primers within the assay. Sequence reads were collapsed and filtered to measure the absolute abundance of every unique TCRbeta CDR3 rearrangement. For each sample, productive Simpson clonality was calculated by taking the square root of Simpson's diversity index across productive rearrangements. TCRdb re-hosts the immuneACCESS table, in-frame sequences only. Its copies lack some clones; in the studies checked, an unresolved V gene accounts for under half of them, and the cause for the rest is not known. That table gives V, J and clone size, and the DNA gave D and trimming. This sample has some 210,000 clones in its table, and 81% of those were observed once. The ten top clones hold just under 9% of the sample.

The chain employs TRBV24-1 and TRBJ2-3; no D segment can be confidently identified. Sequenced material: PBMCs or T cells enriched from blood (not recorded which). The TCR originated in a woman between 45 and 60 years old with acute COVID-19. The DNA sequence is TGTGCCACCAGTGACTTCCACGAGCTGGCAGATACGCAGTATTTT. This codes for CATSDFHELADTQYF.